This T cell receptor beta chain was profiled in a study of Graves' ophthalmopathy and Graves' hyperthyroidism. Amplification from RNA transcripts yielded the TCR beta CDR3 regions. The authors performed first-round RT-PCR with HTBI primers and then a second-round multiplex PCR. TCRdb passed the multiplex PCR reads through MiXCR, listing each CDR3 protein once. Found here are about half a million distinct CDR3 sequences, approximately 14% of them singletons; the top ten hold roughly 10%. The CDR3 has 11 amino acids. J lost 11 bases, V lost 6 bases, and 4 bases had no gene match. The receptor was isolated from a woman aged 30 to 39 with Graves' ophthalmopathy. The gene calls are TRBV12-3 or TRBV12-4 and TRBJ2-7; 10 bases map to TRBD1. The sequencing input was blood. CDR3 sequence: CASSRGTGEYF. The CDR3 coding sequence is TGTGCCAGCAGCAGAGGGACAGGGGAGTACTTC.